The 23 T cell receptor beta chains listed next were all sequenced from one sample in a study of blood T cell repertoires in COVID-19. Sequenced by immunoSEQ multiplex PCR; TCRdb stores in-frame clones only, minus some. The data contain a few hundred thousand clones, roughly 85% of them singletons. The sequencing input was PBMCs or T cells enriched from blood (not recorded which). The receptors stem from a man aged 25-45 years who had recovered from COVID-19.

The table lists this clone with a count of one. The CDR3 nucleotides read TGTGCCAGCAGCTCAGGGACAGGTAAAATCAGTCAGCATTTT. This translates into CASSSGTGKISQHF. This sequence joins TRBV5-6 and TRBJ1-5; 8 nucleotides agree with TRBD1. J gave up 13 bases and V 3 bases, and 12 bases lay outside the gene matches. This CDR3 is 14 amino acids long. The germline gives CDR1 SGHDT, CDR2 YYEEEE.

To note about this clone: This specimen includes other DNA sequences encoding the same CDR3. The chain uses TRBV5-1 and TRBJ2-2; no clear D. The V end lost 1 base, the J end lost 3 bases, and 4 bases lay between the germline ends. The CDR3 covers 13 residues. In germline, CDR1 is SGHRS, CDR2 YFSETQ. CDR3 in amino acids: CASSLRDTGELFF. The CDR3, as DNA: TGCGCCAGCAGCTTGCGAGACACCGGGGAGCTGTTTTTT.

V usage is TRBV6-6 and J usage is TRBJ2-3; 10 nucleotides align to TRBD2. CDR3 length: 16 amino acids. The V gene's germline CDR1 is MNHNY and CDR2 SVGAGI (reference sequence). With V trimmed by 5 bases and J by 0 bases, 5 bases remained unmatched. The CDR3 protein is CASSRIAGGSTDTQYF. Written as DNA, the CDR3 is TGTGCCAGCAGTCGGATAGCGGGGGGAAGCACAGATACGCAGTATTTT.

The chain joins TRBV4-1 to TRBJ1-5; 7 positions agree with TRBD1. CDR1 and CDR2 from the germline V gene are MGHRA and YSYEKL. The CDR3 loop spans 14 amino acids. V shed 5 bases, J shed 7 bases, and the junction held 8 bases outside the gene matches. CDR3 loop: CASSIQGSGQPQHF. DNA for the CDR3: TGCGCCAGCAGCATACAGGGGTCAGGCCAGCCCCAGCATTTT.

The CDR3 reads CASSGLGSTTDTQYF. The CDR3 region has the DNA TGTGCCAGCAGTGGACTAGGCTCCACCACAGATACGCAGTATTTT. The rearrangement uses TRBV3-1 (or the pseudogene TRBV3-2) and TRBJ2-3; 7 nucleotides agree with TRBD2. This CDR3 contains 15 residues. Per germline, CDR1 LGHDT and CDR2 YNNKEL (reference sequence). V lost 6 bases to trimming and J lost 2 bases; unmatched junction nucleotides: 8.

The genes are TRBV12-3 or TRBV12-4 and TRBJ1-1, with no clear D. Trimming cost V 2 bases and J 7 bases, with 8 bases left between them. The CDR3 sequence is 12 residues long. CDR3 region: CASSLFVGEAFF. The CDR3 DNA follows: TGTGCCAGCAGTTTATTCGTCGGTGAAGCTTTCTTT.

This chain uses TRBV6-4 with TRBJ1-1; 7 bases agree with TRBD1. Per the germline V gene, CDR1 is MRHNA and CDR2 is SNTAGT. V lost 8 bases, J lost 2 bases, and 2 bases stayed unmatched. This CDR3 is built from 12 residues. Written as DNA, the CDR3 is TGTGCCAGCCGGGACAGCAACACTGAAGCTTTCTTT. The encoded protein is CASRDSNTEAFF.

The chain is built from TRBV5-6 and TRBJ1-2, with a weak D call TRBD1 (5 bases). This CDR3 region has 14 residues. In germline, CDR1 is SGHDT, CDR2 YYEEEE. V lost 1 base, J lost 4 bases, and 11 bases lay in between. CDR3 amino acids: CASSLLGASYGYTF. CDR3 coding DNA: TGTGCCAGCAGCTTGTTAGGGGCTAGCTATGGCTACACCTTC. Full variable domain (outside the CDR3, taken from reference TRBV5-6 and TRBJ1-2): DAGVTQSPTHLIKTRGQQVTLRCSPKSGHDTVSWYQQALGQGPQFIFQYYEEEERQRGNFPDRFSGHQFPNYSSELNVNALLLGDSALYLCASSLLGASYGYTFGSGTRLTVV.

A note on this clone: Germline is not matched at one junction end, which may reflect a read error. J is TRBJ2-7 and V is TRBV6-2 or TRBV6-3, with 7 bases matching TRBD1. The germline CDR1 and CDR2 sequences are MNHEY and SVGEGT. The CDR3 sequence is 12 residues long. The CDR3 nucleotides read TGTGCCAGCAGTCAGTCCCGGGACAGCCTCTTCTTC. Its translation is CASSQSRDSLFF.

This chain uses TRBV12-3 or TRBV12-4 with TRBJ2-1; 7 nucleotides line up with TRBD1. Trimming cost V 6 bases and J 9 bases; bases outside gene matches: 8. The CDR3 is 13 amino acids. The CDR3 spells CASSKVGGGEQFF. The CDR3 DNA is TGTGCCAGCAGCAAGGTAGGGGGCGGTGAGCAGTTCTTC.

In the case of this clone: Other DNA sequences of this sample code for an identical CDR3. The chain couples TRBV7-9 to TRBJ2-1; D might be TRBD2 (5 bases). The germline V and J ends were trimmed by 1 base and 1 base, with 8 bases remaining between them. CDR3 length: 15 residues. Germline V gives CDR1 SEHNR, CDR2 FQNEAQ (reference sequence). Here the CDR3 DNA reads TGTGCCAGCAGCTTAGGGGCGGGTTCCTACAATGAGCAGTTCTTC. It specifies CASSLGAGSYNEQFF.

The chain has TRBV2 and TRBJ1-6; no clear D. Germline V gene data show CDR1 as SNHLY and CDR2 as FYNNEI. CDR3 size: 19 residues. Trimming pared 6 bases from V and 0 bases from J, leaving 21 bases between. In nucleotides, the CDR3 is TGTGCCAGCAGAATCGCGGCGGGCCTCACGAGCTCCTATAATTCACCCCTCCACTTT. Its translation: CASRIAAGLTSSYNSPLHF.

This chain connects TRBV15 to TRBJ1-2; 9 bases line up with TRBD1. Germline V gene data show CDR1 as LNHNV and CDR2 as YYDKDF (reference sequence). Trimming took 1 base from V and 2 from J; bases not matched to a gene: 17. CDR3 length: 20 amino acids. CDR3 region: CATSRVPVWGQGLKNYGYTF. The CDR3 nucleotides read TGTGCCACCAGCAGAGTCCCCGTCTGGGGACAGGGTTTAAAGAACTATGGCTACACCTTC.

The chain carries TRBV7-9 and TRBJ2-7; D may be TRBD1 (6 bases). The V end was cut by 6 bases, the J end by 0 bases, with 15 bases between. The CDR3 runs to 15 residues. Germline V lookup: CDR1 SEHNR, CDR2 FQNEAQ (reference sequence). CDR3 sequence (DNA): TGTGCCAGCAGTCCCGACAGGATATCCTCCTACGAGCAGTACTTC. Translation: CASSPDRISSYEQYF. Based on the CDR3 plus reference TRBV7-9 and TRBJ2-7, the full variable domain is DTGVSQNPRHKITKRGQNVTFRCDPISEHNRLYWYRQTLGQGPEFLTYFQNEAQLEKSRLLSDRFSAERPKGSFSTLEIQRTEQGDSAMYLCASSPDRISSYEQYFGPGTRLTVT.

The chain is built from TRBV7-9 and TRBJ2-1, with D uncertain. Germline CDR1 is SEHNR and CDR2 is FQNEAQ (reference sequence). Trimming pared 4 bases from V and 7 bases from J, leaving 8 bases between. The CDR3 loop spans 12 amino acids. In nucleotides, the CDR3 is TGTGCCAGCAGCTCCGCGATGAATGAGCAGTTCTTC. Translating gives CASSSAMNEQFF.

DNA for the CDR3: TGTGCCAGCAGCTTAGTTTGGACAGGAGGAGGGGGGGAAAAACTGTTTTTT. Translated, it gives CASSLVWTGGGGEKLFF. The chain carries TRBV7-2 and TRBJ1-4, with 7 bases that match TRBD1. From germline, CDR1 is SGHTA and CDR2 FQGNSA. With 1 base clipped from V and 8 bases from J, the junction kept 13 bases outside the gene matches. CDR3 length: 17 residues. The variable domain in full, completed from reference TRBV7-2 and TRBJ1-4, reads GAGVSQSPSNKVTEKGKDVELRCDPISGHTALYWYRQSLGQGLEFLIYFQGNSAPDKSGLPSDRFSAERTGGSVSTLTIQRTQQEDSAVYLCASSLVWTGGGGEKLFFGSGTQLSVL.

The chain recombines TRBV3-1 (or the pseudogene TRBV3-2) with TRBJ2-6; 7 nucleotides line up with TRBD2. Trimming cost V 4 bases and J 0 bases; bases outside gene matches: 9. The V gene's germline CDR1 is LGHDT and CDR2 YNNKEL (reference sequence). The CDR3 runs to 18 residues. DNA of the CDR3: TGTGCCAGCAGCCCGAGTGTCCCGGGAGGCTCTGGGGCCAACGTCCTGACTTTC. Its protein is CASSPSVPGGSGANVLTF.

J is TRBJ1-5 and V is TRBV4-3, with D perhaps matching TRBD1 (6 bases). The V gene lost 0 bases and the J gene lost 4 bases, with 10 bases spanning the gap. The CDR3 loop spans 15 amino acids. CDR1 is LGHNA, CDR2 YSLEER, per germline. CDR3 residues: CASSQDRTANQPQHF. CDR3 in DNA: TGCGCCAGCAGCCAAGATAGGACAGCAAATCAGCCCCAGCATTTT.

This chain connects TRBV5-1 to TRBJ1-2; 7 bases line up with TRBD1. Germline CDR1 reads SGHRS; CDR2 reads YFSETQ. Losses at the gene ends were 2 bases for V and 4 bases for J; bases not matched to a gene: 8. The CDR3 is 15 amino acids. The CDR3 sequence: CASSLTGEEAYGYTF. CDR3 nucleotides: TGCGCCAGCAGCTTAACAGGGGAGGAGGCCTATGGCTACACCTTC. The whole variable domain, filled in from reference TRBV5-1 and TRBJ1-2, reads KAGVTQTPRYLIKTRGQQVTLSCSPISGHRSVSWYQQTPGQGLQFLFEYFSETQRNKGNFPGRFSGRQFSNSRSEMNVSTLELGDSALYLCASSLTGEEAYGYTFGSGTRLTVV.

The table lists this clone with a few counts. This rearrangement joins TRBV19 to TRBJ2-7, with 8 bases aligning to TRBD1. The junction had 3 bases not matched to a gene; V was cut back by 1 base and J by 4 bases. CDR3 size: 14 residues. Germline CDR1 is LNHDA and CDR2 is SQIVND (reference sequence). CDR3 region: CASSIGDRGYEQYF. DNA of the CDR3: TGTGCCAGTAGTATAGGAGACAGGGGTTACGAGCAGTACTTC.

CDR3 DNA: TGCAGTGCTAGTATTCGAGGACAGGGTTTCTTT. It translates to CSASIRGQGFF. V is TRBV20-1 and J is TRBJ1-1, with 8 bases matching TRBD1. The germline V gene encodes CDR1 DFQATT and CDR2 SNEGSKA (reference sequence). There are 11 residues in the CDR3. The trim removed 3 bases at V and 13 bases at J, leaving 7 bases unmatched.

This clone was found many times. The chain links TRBV6-4 to TRBJ2-1; tentative D call: TRBD1 (6 bases). CDR3 length: 15 amino acids. The V gene's germline CDR1 is MRHNA and CDR2 SNTAGT. V was cut by 0 bases and J by 0 bases, with 6 bases left in between. CDR3 region: CASSDSGHSYNEQFF. CDR3 DNA: TGTGCCAGCAGTGACTCGGGACACTCCTACAATGAGCAGTTCTTC.

The chain carries TRBV4-2 and TRBJ1-4, with 7 nucleotides matching TRBD1. Losses at the gene ends were 3 bases for V and 4 bases for J; bases not matched to a gene: 11. The CDR3 spans 17 residues. Germline V gives CDR1 LGHNA, CDR2 YNFKEQ. The CDR3 protein is CASSQGNRGNGNEKLFF. The CDR3 DNA reads as TGTGCCAGCAGCCAGGGAAACAGGGGTAATGGTAATGAAAAACTGTTTTTT.